What follows are 10 T cell receptor beta chains derived from one specimen sequenced in a study of CD8+CD57+ T cells in acquired aplastic anemia. Profiles of TCR beta VDJ and CDR3 were generated from a genomic DNA template. One entry per CDR3 protein results from TCRdb running MiXCR on the reads. The sample lists about 48,000 distinct CDR3 sequences; approximately 78% were seen once. The sequencing input was sorted CD4+, CD8+, or CD8+CD57+ T cells (not recorded which) from PBMCs. The receptors come from a human donor in good health, serving as a control.

The chain joins TRBV4-3 to TRBJ1-2; weak D call: TRBD1 (5 bases). Trimming took off 4 bases at V and 7 bases at J, with 13 bases between the two ends. The germline gives CDR1 LGHNA, CDR2 YSLEER. CDR3 length equals 13 residues. CDR3 bases: TGCGCCAGCAGCCGGGGTGGGACCCTTGGCTACACCTTC. Translating gives CASSRGGTLGYTF.

The chain is built from TRBV24-1 and TRBJ1-1; TRBD1 aligns across 7 bases. Unmatched junction bases numbered 3, after V lost 5 bases and J lost 1 base. This CDR3 comprises 14 residues. Looked up from germline, CDR1 is KGHDR and CDR2 is SFDVKD. The CDR3: CATSAGTANTEAFF. Here the CDR3 DNA reads TGTGCCACCAGTGCCGGGACAGCGAACACTGAAGCTTTCTTT.

The chain couples TRBV24-1 to TRBJ1-5, with 7 positions matching TRBD1. This CDR3 spans 14 amino acids. V lost 9 bases and J lost 3; bases outside the gene matches: 7. CDR1 and CDR2 from the germline V gene are KGHDR and SFDVKD. CDR3 loop: CATPSGQPNQPQHF. CDR3 sequence (DNA): TGTGCCACCCCCTCGGGACAGCCCAATCAGCCCCAGCATTTT.

The rearrangement uses TRBV18 and TRBJ2-5; TRBD1 matches at 7 bases. The V segment lost 4 bases and the J segment 5 bases; nucleotides outside the gene matches: 7. CDR3 length: 14 amino acids. Germline V gives CDR1 KGHSH, CDR2 LQKENI. The CDR3 here is CASSRDRDGETQYF. As DNA, the CDR3 is TGTGCCAGCTCACGCGACAGGGACGGGGAGACCCAGTACTTC.

By share, this clonotype counts as medium-sized. The rearrangement links TRBV12-3 or TRBV12-4 to TRBJ1-2; weak D call: TRBD1 (6 bases). Trimming cost V 6 bases and J 5 bases, with 13 bases left between them. This CDR3 comprises 13 residues. The CDR3 DNA is TGTGCCAGCAGCAAAGACAGGAGTTATGGCTACACCTTC. It encodes CASSKDRSYGYTF.

This clonotype was recorded only once. This chain links TRBV15 with TRBJ1-5; D unresolved. The CDR3 is 14 residues long. V was pared by 0 bases and J by 3 bases, with 6 bases between. Germline V gives CDR1 LNHNV, CDR2 YYDKDF (reference sequence). The CDR3 loop is CATSRDRNNQPQHF. DNA for the CDR3: TGTGCCACCAGCAGAGATCGGAACAATCAGCCCCAGCATTTT.

The chain couples TRBV19 to TRBJ1-3; weak D call: TRBD1 (6 bases). This CDR3 comprises 17 residues. Germline V gene lookup returns CDR1 LNHDA and CDR2 SQIVND (reference sequence). V was trimmed by 6 bases and J by 3 bases, leaving 21 bases between them. This CDR3 is CASRERGGGIFGNTIYF. The CDR3 region has the DNA TGTGCCAGTAGAGAAAGGGGGGGCGGCATCTTTGGAAACACCATATATTTT.

This clonotype is medium-sized in the sample. V usage is TRBV7-3 and J usage is TRBJ2-2; D unclear. CDR3 length equals 12 residues. Trimming pared 5 bases from V and 7 bases from J, leaving 8 bases between. Looked up from germline, CDR1 is SGHTA and CDR2 is FQGTGA. DNA of the CDR3: TGTGCCAGCAGCCCAAATCACGGGGAGCTGTTTTTT. Protein: CASSPNHGELFF.

The rearrangement uses TRBV20-1 and TRBJ2-1; TRBD1 aligns across 9 bases. The germline V gene has CDR1 DFQATT and CDR2 SNEGSKA (reference sequence). The junction had 7 bases not matched to a gene; V was cut back by 3 bases and J by 4 bases. This CDR3 has 15 amino acids. CDR3 DNA: TGCAGTGCTAGGTCCGGGACAGGGTATTACAATGAGCAGTTCTTC. Translating it yields CSARSGTGYYNEQFF.

This clonotype has a handful of counts. The chain couples TRBV15 to TRBJ2-7; 11 bases line up with TRBD2. The CDR3 runs 17 residues. Germline CDR1 and CDR2: LNHNV and YYDKDF (reference sequence). The junction had 10 bases not matched to a gene; V was cut back by 3 bases and J by 3 bases. The CDR3 reads CATSSSPSGGLYYEQYF. Written as DNA, the CDR3 is TGTGCCACCAGCAGCAGTCCTAGCGGGGGGCTGTACTACGAGCAGTACTTC.